The clone carrying this T cell receptor beta chain was seen ten or more times. What it recognizes is unknown. The time point: newly diagnosed GD, antithyroid drugs for less than 3 months. Researchers made the TCR library from RNA that was extracted from PBMCs. Combining iRepertoire HTBI primers with Arm-PCR of CDR3 regions, the authors built TCR beta libraries. In TCRdb, the multiplex PCR reads were re-called with MiXCR into one record per CDR3 protein. Of 560,000 or so distinct CDR3 sequences listed, more than 15% are singletons. This CDR3 has 14 amino acids. The ends lost 6 bases at V and 10 bases at J; junction bases unmatched: 11. The sample comes from a study of regulatory T cells in long-lasting Graves disease. About the research overall: Graves' cases, newly diagnosed, had used antithyroid drugs under 3 months. Study findings and constraints: When disease was persistent, TRBV28, TRBJ1-2 and TRBJ2-5 were the favored segments.

These data also featured in a second study, about T cells in Graves' hyperthyroidism and ophthalmopathy. From that report: Carried out on the TCR CDR3, a first-round RT-PCR used the HTBI primer set. Patients with ophthalmopathy were separated from those with stable hyperthyroidism by a 13 V-J model.

The sequence was collected from a man aged 18 to 30 with Graves disease. Sequencing was performed on peripheral blood mononuclear cells (PBMCs), taken at new diagnosis, from a patient treated with antithyroid drugs. This chain uses TRBV12-3 or TRBV12-4 with TRBJ2-1; TRBD1 matches 8 bases. In nucleotides, the CDR3 is TGTGCCAGCAGGCAGGGGGCGACCCCCGGGGAGCAGTTCTTC. Its protein is CASRQGATPGEQFF.